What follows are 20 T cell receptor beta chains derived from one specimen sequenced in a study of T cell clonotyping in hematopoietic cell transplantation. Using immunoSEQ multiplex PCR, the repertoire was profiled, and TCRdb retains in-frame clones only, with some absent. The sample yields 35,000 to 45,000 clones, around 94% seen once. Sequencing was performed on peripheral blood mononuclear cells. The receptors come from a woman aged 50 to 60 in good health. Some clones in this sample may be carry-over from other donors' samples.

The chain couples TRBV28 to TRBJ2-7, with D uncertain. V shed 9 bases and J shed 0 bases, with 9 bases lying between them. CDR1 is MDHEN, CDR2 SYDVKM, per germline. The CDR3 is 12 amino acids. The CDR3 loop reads CASRGSSYEQYF. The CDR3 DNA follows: TGTGCCAGTCGAGGTAGCTCCTACGAGCAGTACTTC.

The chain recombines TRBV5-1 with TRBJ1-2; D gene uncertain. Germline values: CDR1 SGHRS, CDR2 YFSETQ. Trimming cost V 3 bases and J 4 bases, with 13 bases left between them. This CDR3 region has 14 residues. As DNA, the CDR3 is TGCGCCAGCAGCTCCATTGGAAGGCGCTATGGCTACACCTTC. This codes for CASSSIGRRYGYTF.

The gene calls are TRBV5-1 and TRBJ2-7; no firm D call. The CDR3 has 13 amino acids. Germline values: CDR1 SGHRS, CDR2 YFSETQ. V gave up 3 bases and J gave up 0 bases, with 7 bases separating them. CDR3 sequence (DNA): TGCGCCAGCAGCTCTACCAGCTCCTACGAGCAGTACTTC. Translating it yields CASSSTSSYEQYF.

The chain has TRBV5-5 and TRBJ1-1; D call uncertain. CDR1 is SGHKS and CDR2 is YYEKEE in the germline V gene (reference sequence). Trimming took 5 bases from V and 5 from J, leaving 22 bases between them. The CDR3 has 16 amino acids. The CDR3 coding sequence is TGTGCCAGCAGTCCCCAGGTAGGTGGGGAAGGGACTGAAGCTTTCTTT. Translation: CASSPQVGGEGTEAFF.

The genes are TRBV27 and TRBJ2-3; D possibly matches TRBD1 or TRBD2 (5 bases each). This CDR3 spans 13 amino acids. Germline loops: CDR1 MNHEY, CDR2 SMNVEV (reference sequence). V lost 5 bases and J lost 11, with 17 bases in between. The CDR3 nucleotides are TGTGCCAGCAGTGCCCAGGGACCCTACAAGCAGTATTTT. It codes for CASSAQGPYKQYF.

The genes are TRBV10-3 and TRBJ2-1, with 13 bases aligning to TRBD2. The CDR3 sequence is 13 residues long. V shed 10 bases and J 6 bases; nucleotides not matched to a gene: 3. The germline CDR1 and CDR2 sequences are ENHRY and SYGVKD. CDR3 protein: CASGLAGANEQFF. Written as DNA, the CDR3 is TGTGCCAGCGGACTAGCGGGGGCCAATGAGCAGTTCTTC.

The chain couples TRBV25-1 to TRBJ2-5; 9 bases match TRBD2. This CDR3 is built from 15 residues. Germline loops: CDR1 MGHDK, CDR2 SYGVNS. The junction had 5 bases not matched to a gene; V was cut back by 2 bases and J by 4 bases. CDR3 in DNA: TGTGCCAGCAGTGAAAGCGGCGGGGGGGTAGAGACCCAGTACTTC. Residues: CASSESGGGVETQYF.

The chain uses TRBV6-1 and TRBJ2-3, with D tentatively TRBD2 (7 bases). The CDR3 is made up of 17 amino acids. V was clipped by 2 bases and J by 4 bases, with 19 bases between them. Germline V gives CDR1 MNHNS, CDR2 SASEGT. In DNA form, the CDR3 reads TGTGCCAGCAGTGAACCCCGGTTAGGGGGGGGAGCAGATACGCAGTATTTT. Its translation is CASSEPRLGGGADTQYF.

CDR3 sequence (DNA): TGTGCCAGCAGCTCCACAGGGGGCTGGAGTCGAACTGAAGCTTTCTTT. It translates to CASSSTGGWSRTEAFF. The chain links TRBV13 to TRBJ1-1, with 9 positions matching TRBD1. The germline gives CDR1 PRHDT, CDR2 FYEKMQ (reference sequence). The V gene end was trimmed by 4 bases and the J gene end by 5 bases; junction bases not matched to a gene: 11. CDR3 length: 16 residues.

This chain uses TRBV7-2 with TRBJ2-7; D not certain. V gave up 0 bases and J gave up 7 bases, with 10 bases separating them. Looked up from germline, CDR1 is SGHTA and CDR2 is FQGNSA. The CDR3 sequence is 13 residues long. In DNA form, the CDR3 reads TGTGCCAGCAGCTTAGCAGTCTCTAAAGAGCAGTACTTC. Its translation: CASSLAVSKEQYF. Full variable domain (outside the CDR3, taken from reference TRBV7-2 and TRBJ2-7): GAGVSQSPSNKVTEKGKDVELRCDPISGHTALYWYRQSLGQGLEFLIYFQGNSAPDKSGLPSDRFSAERTGGSVSTLTIQRTQQEDSAVYLCASSLAVSKEQYFGPGTRLTVT.

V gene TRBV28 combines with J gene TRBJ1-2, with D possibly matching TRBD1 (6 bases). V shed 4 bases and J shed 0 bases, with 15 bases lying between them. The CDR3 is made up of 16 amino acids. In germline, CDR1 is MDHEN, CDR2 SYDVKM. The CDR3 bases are TGTGCCAGCAGTTCCCCGGACAGCACAACTAACTATGGCTACACCTTC. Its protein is CASSSPDSTTNYGYTF.

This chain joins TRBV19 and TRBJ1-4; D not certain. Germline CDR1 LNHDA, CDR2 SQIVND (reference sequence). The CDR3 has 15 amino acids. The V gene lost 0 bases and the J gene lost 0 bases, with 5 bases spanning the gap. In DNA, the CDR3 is TGTGCCAGTAGTATAGACAGCGCAACTAATGAAAAACTGTTTTTT. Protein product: CASSIDSATNEKLFF.

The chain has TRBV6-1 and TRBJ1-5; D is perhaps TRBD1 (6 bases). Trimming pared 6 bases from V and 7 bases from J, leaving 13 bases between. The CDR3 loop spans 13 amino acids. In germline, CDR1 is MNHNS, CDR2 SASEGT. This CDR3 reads CASRTGIAQPQHF. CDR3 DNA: TGTGCCAGCAGAACAGGGATTGCCCAGCCCCAGCATTTT.

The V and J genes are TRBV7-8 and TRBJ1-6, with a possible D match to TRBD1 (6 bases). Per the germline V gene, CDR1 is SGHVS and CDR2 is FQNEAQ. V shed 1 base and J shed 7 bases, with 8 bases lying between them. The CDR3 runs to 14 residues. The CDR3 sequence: CASSLEGGNSPLHF. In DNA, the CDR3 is TGTGCCAGCAGCTTAGAAGGGGGGAATTCACCCCTCCACTTT.

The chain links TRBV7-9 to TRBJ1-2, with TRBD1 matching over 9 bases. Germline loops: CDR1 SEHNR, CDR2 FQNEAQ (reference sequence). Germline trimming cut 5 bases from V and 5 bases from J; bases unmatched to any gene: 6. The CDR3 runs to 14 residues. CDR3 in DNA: TGTGCCAGCAGCCCGACAGGGGGTCCGTATGGCTACACCTTC. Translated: CASSPTGGPYGYTF.

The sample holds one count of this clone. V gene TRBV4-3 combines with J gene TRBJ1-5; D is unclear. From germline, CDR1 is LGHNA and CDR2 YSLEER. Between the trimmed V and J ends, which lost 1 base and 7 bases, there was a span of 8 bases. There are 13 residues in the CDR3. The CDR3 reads CASSQGLEQPQHF. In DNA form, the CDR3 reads TGCGCCAGCAGCCAAGGGCTGGAGCAGCCCCAGCATTTT.

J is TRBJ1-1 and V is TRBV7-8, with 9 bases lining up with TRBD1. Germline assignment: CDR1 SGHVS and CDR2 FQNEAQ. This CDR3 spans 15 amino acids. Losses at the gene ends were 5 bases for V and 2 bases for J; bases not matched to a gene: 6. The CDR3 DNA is TGTGCCAGCAGCCCGGGACAGGGTGTCAACACTGAAGCTTTCTTT. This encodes CASSPGQGVNTEAFF.

CDR3 sequence: CASSAPGLAGGLTDTQYF. The CDR3 nucleotides are TGCGCCAGCAGTGCACCGGGACTAGCGGGGGGATTGACAGATACGCAGTATTTT. The chain recombines TRBV10-1 with TRBJ2-3; 15 nucleotides align to TRBD2. Germline loops: CDR1 WNHNN, CDR2 SYGVQD (reference sequence). The V segment lost 4 bases and the J segment 3 bases; nucleotides outside the gene matches: 8. The CDR3 is 18 amino acids.

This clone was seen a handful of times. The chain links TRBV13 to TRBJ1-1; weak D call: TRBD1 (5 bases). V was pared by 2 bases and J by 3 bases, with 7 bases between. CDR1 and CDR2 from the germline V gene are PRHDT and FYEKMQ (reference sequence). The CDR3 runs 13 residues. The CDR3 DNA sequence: TGTGCCAGCAGCTTAAAGACAGACACTGAAGCTTTCTTT. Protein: CASSLKTDTEAFF.

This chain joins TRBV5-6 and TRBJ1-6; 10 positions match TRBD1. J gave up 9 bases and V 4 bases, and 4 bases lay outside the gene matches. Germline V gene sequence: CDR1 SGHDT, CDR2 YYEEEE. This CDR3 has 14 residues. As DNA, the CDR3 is TGTGCCAGCAGCACCGGGACAGGGGCTTCACCCCTCCACTTT. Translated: CASSTGTGASPLHF.